Shown below are 28 T cell receptor beta chains from a single sample sequenced in a study of patients and donors after allogeneic stem cell transplantation. TCRdb independently ran MiXCR on the RT-PCR reads; one entry per CDR3 protein. Among over 200,000 distinct CDR3 sequences listed, around 40% were seen once. Sequenced: blood, either unsorted or a sorted T cell fraction (not recorded which). All receptors derive from a human donor who was either an allogeneic HSCT recipient or a stem cell or donor lymphocyte infusion donor (not recorded which). It is not recorded whose cells these are; they may come from a transplant donor.

This clonotype was counted at least ten times. The gene calls are TRBV20-1 and TRBJ2-7, with 7 bases identical to TRBD1. The junction had 14 bases not matched to a gene; V was cut back by 1 base and J by 5 bases. The CDR3 runs 16 residues. Germline assignment: CDR1 DFQATT and CDR2 SNEGSKA (reference sequence). The CDR3: CSARAYRQGVQDEQYF. The CDR3 DNA follows: TGCAGTGCTAGAGCCTACCGGCAGGGGGTTCAGGACGAGCAGTACTTC.

This sequence joins TRBV13 and TRBJ1-2; D ambiguous. V was clipped by 1 base and J by 1 base, with 13 bases between them. CDR3 size: 16 residues. Per the germline V gene, CDR1 is PRHDT and CDR2 is FYEKMQ (reference sequence). CDR3 in amino acids: CASSLERTGFNYGYTF. CDR3 DNA sequence: TGTGCCAGCAGCTTAGAACGAACGGGTTTTAACTATGGCTACACCTTC.

The V gene is TRBV9, the J gene TRBJ1-5; D is ambiguous. V lost 0 bases, J lost 5 bases, and 9 bases lay in between. Germline V gives CDR1 SGDLS, CDR2 YYNGEE. CDR3 length: 14 amino acids. CDR3 in DNA: TGTGCCAGCAGCGTAGGCGGCCGGGATCAGCCCCAGCATTTT. It codes for CASSVGGRDQPQHF.

The chain is built from TRBV4-1 and TRBJ2-1; TRBD1 might be the D (6 bases). This CDR3 is built from 14 residues. V was pared by 0 bases and J by 4 bases, with 7 bases between. Germline V gives CDR1 MGHRA, CDR2 YSYEKL. As DNA, the CDR3 is TGCGCCAGCAGCCAAGACCAGGGGTACAATGAGCAGTTCTTC. Translated: CASSQDQGYNEQFF.

This rearrangement joins TRBV6-5 to TRBJ1-6; D not resolved. In germline, CDR1 is MNHEY, CDR2 SVGAGI. V was trimmed by 5 bases and J by 6 bases, leaving 11 bases between them. This CDR3 is built from 14 residues. As DNA, the CDR3 is TGTGCCAGCAGTGCCCTCGGCGTTAATTCACCCCTCCACTTT. Translated, it gives CASSALGVNSPLHF.

The chain is built from TRBV18 and TRBJ1-5; no clear D gene. Per the germline V gene, CDR1 is KGHSH and CDR2 is LQKENI. The CDR3 extends over 15 amino acids. V lost 2 bases to trimming and J lost 7 bases, with 15 bases between them. CDR3 protein: CASSPSALGIQPQHF. CDR3 sequence (DNA): TGTGCCAGCTCACCAAGCGCCCTCGGGATCCAGCCCCAGCATTTT.

The chain combines TRBV15 with TRBJ2-6; D gene ambiguous. Germline lookup yields CDR1 LNHNV and CDR2 YYDKDF (reference sequence). V was cut by 6 bases and J by 0 bases, with 6 bases left in between. The CDR3 is 14 residues long. The CDR3 DNA sequence: TGTGCCACCAGACAGATCTCTGGGGCCAACGTCCTGACTTTC. Translating gives CATRQISGANVLTF.

This chain joins TRBV29-1 and TRBJ2-7; a possible D gene is TRBD1 (9 bases). Trimming cost V 4 bases and J 6 bases, with 25 bases left between them. Germline V lookup: CDR1 SQVTM, CDR2 ANQGSEA. The CDR3 has 16 residues. CDR3 coding DNA: TGCAGCGTTGGTACACGGGAGGGACAGGGCTCGTCCGAGCAGTACTTC. It is translated as CSVGTREGQGSSEQYF.

The chain links TRBV5-6 to TRBJ2-4; TRBD1 might be the D (5 bases). Germline V gene lookup returns CDR1 SGHDT and CDR2 YYEEEE. The V gene lost 0 bases and the J gene lost 2 bases, with 9 bases spanning the gap. This CDR3 is 15 amino acids long. CDR3 in amino acids: CASSLEAGTKNIQYF. The CDR3 nucleotides are TGTGCCAGCAGCTTGGAGGCAGGGACCAAAAACATTCAGTACTTC.

The sample holds many counts of this clonotype. The chain carries TRBV12-3 or TRBV12-4 and TRBJ1-1, with no clear D. Trimming shortened V by 11 bases and J by 0 bases, and 10 bases separated the two germline ends. The CDR3 covers 12 residues. The CDR3 is CASRRMNTEAFF. The CDR3 nucleotides read TGTGCCTCCCGGCGCATGAACACTGAAGCTTTCTTT.

The chain has TRBV19 and TRBJ1-3; D is perhaps TRBD1 (5 bases). The germline V and J ends were trimmed by 9 bases and 0 bases, with 12 bases remaining between them. CDR1 is LNHDA and CDR2 is SQIVND in the germline V gene (reference sequence). The CDR3 consists of 14 residues. The CDR3 reads CASSGPLSGNTIYF. In DNA, the CDR3 is TGTGCCAGCTCGGGACCGCTCTCTGGAAACACCATATATTTT.

This clonotype was counted a few times. The chain couples TRBV7-9 to TRBJ2-2; D is uncertain. The CDR3 loop spans 14 amino acids. The V and J ends lost 3 bases and 2 bases respectively, with 7 bases between them. In germline, CDR1 is SEHNR, CDR2 FQNEAQ (reference sequence). The CDR3 region has the DNA TGTGCCAGCAGCTTTACGGTCAACACCGGGGAGCTGTTTTTT. Amino acid sequence: CASSFTVNTGELFF.

This clonotype was picked up a small number of times. The genes are TRBV5-1 and TRBJ1-2, with 9 bases identical to TRBD1. The CDR3 is made up of 14 amino acids. V shed 2 bases, J shed 8 bases, and the junction held 7 bases outside the gene matches. Germline V gene lookup returns CDR1 SGHRS and CDR2 YFSETQ. The CDR3 DNA is TGCGCCAGCAGCTTCGGGACAGGGTTGGAAGGCTACACCTTC. This encodes CASSFGTGLEGYTF.

The V gene is TRBV4-2, the J gene TRBJ1-6, with D perhaps TRBD1 (5 bases). The CDR3 runs 18 residues. Germline lookup yields CDR1 LGHNA and CDR2 YNFKEQ. V was trimmed by 2 bases and J by 1 base, leaving 15 bases between them. The CDR3 bases are TGTGCCAGCAGCCAATCTCCAGGGTCTCGGTCCTATAATTCACCCCTCCACTTT. As protein: CASSQSPGSRSYNSPLHF.

The gene calls are TRBV5-4 and TRBJ1-2; no definite D call. Germline loops: CDR1 SGHNT, CDR2 YYREEE (reference sequence). Trimming left V 2 bases short and J 0 bases short, with 14 bases between. CDR3 length equals 16 residues. CDR3 amino acids: CASSLGLDVPNYGYTF. CDR3 DNA sequence: TGTGCCAGCAGCTTAGGACTGGACGTACCTAACTATGGCTACACCTTC.

The gene calls are TRBV12-3 or TRBV12-4 and TRBJ1-5; a possible D gene is TRBD1 (5 bases). Trimming pared 5 bases from V and 0 bases from J, leaving 14 bases between. CDR3 length: 16 amino acids. The CDR3 DNA reads as TGTGCCAGCAGTCACCTTCGGCAGGGTAGCAATCAGCCCCAGCATTTT. Residues: CASSHLRQGSNQPQHF.

This chain links TRBV7-2 with TRBJ2-2, with D maybe TRBD2 (6 bases). The germline V and J ends were trimmed by 3 bases and 6 bases, with 11 bases remaining between them. The CDR3 loop spans 14 amino acids. The germline CDR1 and CDR2 sequences are SGHTA and FQGNSA. CDR3: CASSLGGASGELFF. The DNA of the CDR3 is TGTGCCAGCAGCTTGGGCGGGGCGTCCGGGGAGCTGTTTTTT. Complete variable domain (other parts from reference TRBV7-2 and TRBJ2-2): GAGVSQSPSNKVTEKGKDVELRCDPISGHTALYWYRQSLGQGLEFLIYFQGNSAPDKSGLPSDRFSAERTGGSVSTLTIQRTQQEDSAVYLCASSLGGASGELFFGEGSRLTVL.

This clonotype showed up just a few times. The rearrangement joins TRBV5-6 to TRBJ2-3, with D maybe TRBD1 (5 bases). This CDR3 is built from 15 residues. Trimming stripped 4 bases from V and 2 bases from J, with 14 bases between. Germline V gives CDR1 SGHDT, CDR2 YYEEEE. The CDR3 protein is CASSPTGHNTDTQYF. The CDR3 nucleotides read TGTGCCAGCAGCCCTACCGGACACAACACAGATACGCAGTATTTT.

The sample holds one count of this clonotype. This sequence joins TRBV20-1 and TRBJ1-2; D ambiguous. The V gene's germline CDR1 is DFQATT and CDR2 SNEGSKA (reference sequence). V was shortened by 5 bases and J by 8 bases, with 12 bases between the two germline ends. This CDR3 contains 11 residues. The CDR3 coding sequence is TGCAGTGCTGCCTCTTCAAGGGGCTACACCTTC. It encodes CSAASSRGYTF.

The CDR3 loop is CASSLALGRGRNTEAFF. The DNA for the CDR3 is TGTGCCAGCAGCTTAGCCCTAGGGAGGGGAAGGAACACTGAAGCTTTCTTT. The chain carries TRBV7-2 and TRBJ1-1; D may be TRBD1 (5 bases). Germline V gene sequence: CDR1 SGHTA, CDR2 FQGNSA. Trimming shortened V by 0 bases and J by 1 base, and 15 bases separated the two germline ends. The CDR3 loop spans 17 amino acids.

In DNA, the CDR3 is TGTGCCAGCAGTTACACCGGGGAGCAGTACTTC. Residues: CASSYTGEQYF. The chain links TRBV6-6 to TRBJ2-7; D call uncertain. This CDR3 has 11 residues. The V and J ends lost 2 bases and 7 bases respectively, with 6 bases between them. From germline, CDR1 is MNHNY and CDR2 SVGAGI (reference sequence).

CDR3 nucleotides: TGTGCCAGCAGTTTCCTCGGGACAGGGCATGGGACTGAAGCTTTCTTT. Protein sequence: CASSFLGTGHGTEAFF. The chain has TRBV27 and TRBJ1-1, with TRBD1 matching 9 bases. The CDR3 is made up of 16 amino acids. J gave up 5 bases and V 3 bases, and 10 bases lay outside the gene matches. CDR1 MNHEY and CDR2 SMNVEV come from the germline V gene (reference sequence).

V usage is TRBV12-3 or TRBV12-4 and J usage is TRBJ1-6, with no clear D. Between the trimmed V and J ends, which lost 2 bases and 0 bases, there was a span of 8 bases. The CDR3 runs 16 residues. The chain's CDR3 is CASSLSFSSYNSPLHF. The CDR3 nucleotides read TGTGCCAGCAGTTTATCATTCAGCTCCTATAATTCACCCCTCCACTTT.

This rearrangement joins TRBV7-9 to TRBJ2-3; D ambiguous. This CDR3 has 14 amino acids. V dropped 5 bases and J dropped 1 base, with 10 bases sitting between them. In germline, CDR1 is SEHNR, CDR2 FQNEAQ (reference sequence). Here the CDR3 reads CASSRAPGTDTQYF. The CDR3 bases are TGTGCCAGCAGCCGGGCCCCAGGCACAGATACGCAGTATTTT.

The chain employs TRBV11-2 and TRBJ2-5, with 8 nucleotides matching TRBD2. J lost 10 bases, V lost 1 base, and 8 bases had no gene match. The CDR3 is made up of 14 amino acids. In germline, CDR1 is SGHAT, CDR2 FQNNGV. The DNA of the CDR3 is TGTGCCAGCAGCTTAGTACTAGCGGCCCGGGACCAGTACTTC. Its translation: CASSLVLAARDQYF.

The chain links TRBV6-1 to TRBJ1-4; TRBD1 matches 10 bases. The V and J ends lost 4 bases and 8 bases, in that order; junction bases with no gene match: 7. Looked up from germline, CDR1 is MNHNS and CDR2 is SASEGT. The CDR3 has 15 amino acids. The chain's CDR3 is CASSARDRGTEKLFF. The CDR3 DNA is TGTGCCAGCAGTGCAAGGGACAGGGGAACCGAAAAACTGTTTTTT.

This clonotype was detected a few times. The J gene is TRBJ2-3, the V gene TRBV9; D possibly corresponds to TRBD1 (5 bases). Germline V gene lookup returns CDR1 SGDLS and CDR2 YYNGEE. The CDR3 spans 12 residues. Trimming shortened V by 8 bases and J by 2 bases, and 9 bases separated the two germline ends. CDR3 region: CASNRYTDTQYF. The CDR3 DNA follows: TGTGCCAGTAACAGGTACACAGATACGCAGTATTTT.

This clonotype was seen more than once but under ten times. The V gene is TRBV14, the J gene TRBJ2-3, with no clear D. This CDR3 spans 13 amino acids. V was clipped by 3 bases and J by 6 bases, with 10 bases between them. Germline-derived CDR1 and CDR2 are SGHDN and FVKESK. The CDR3 bases are TGTGCCAGCAGCCAGTATACCGACGATACGCAGTATTTT. Amino acid sequence: CASSQYTDDTQYF.